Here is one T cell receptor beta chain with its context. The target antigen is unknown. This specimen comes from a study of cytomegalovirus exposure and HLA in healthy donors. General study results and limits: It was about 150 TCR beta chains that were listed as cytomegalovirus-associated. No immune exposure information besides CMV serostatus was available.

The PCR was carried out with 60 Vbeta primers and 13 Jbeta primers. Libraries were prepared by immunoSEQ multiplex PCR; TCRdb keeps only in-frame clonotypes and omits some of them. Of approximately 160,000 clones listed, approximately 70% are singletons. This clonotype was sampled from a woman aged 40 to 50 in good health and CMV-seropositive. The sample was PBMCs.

CDR3 in amino acids: CASSAPDSVRGYTF. The CDR3 nucleotides read TGTGCCAGCAGTGCACCTGACTCGGTGCGGGGCTACACCTTC. The chain is built from TRBV6-1 and TRBJ1-2; no definite D call. V dropped 4 bases and J dropped 8 bases, with 17 bases sitting between them. This CDR3 has 14 residues. Per the germline V gene, CDR1 is MNHNS and CDR2 is SASEGT.